This T cell receptor (beta chain) was captured in a study of T cells after posttransplantation cyclophosphamide. Study findings and constraints: Recipient CMV seropositivity and CMV reactivation strongly tracked TRB clonality. Later post-transplant blood repertoires were often dominated by donor CD8+ memory clones. Blood and skin or GI T cell repertoires showed limited TRB overlap.

CDR1 and CDR2 from the germline V gene are SGHDT and YYEEEE. V dropped 0 bases and J dropped 1; count of bases not matched to a gene: 1. The CDR3 runs 15 residues. This clone occurred once. Its target is unknown. Busulfan-fludarabine conditioning, marrow transplant, and cyclophosphamide on days +3 and +4 were administered. The assay was immunoSEQ multiplex PCR, and TCRdb's table has in-frame clones only and misses some. This sample has about 6,900 clones, with almost 85% found just once. The material was CD8+ T cells sorted from PBMCs, obtained around 1,500 days after allogeneic stem cell transplant with posttransplant cyclophosphamide. The origin of this receptor is a female patient aged 45-60 years who received an allogeneic stem cell transplant from a related donor, was CMV-positive, and had no GVHD. Some T cells may have originated in the graft donor. The J gene is TRBJ2-3, the V gene TRBV5-6; 8 bases line up with TRBD2. CDR3 in amino acids: CASSLVLAGTDTQYF. The DNA of the CDR3 is TGTGCCAGCAGCTTGGTACTAGCGGGCACAGATACGCAGTATTTT.